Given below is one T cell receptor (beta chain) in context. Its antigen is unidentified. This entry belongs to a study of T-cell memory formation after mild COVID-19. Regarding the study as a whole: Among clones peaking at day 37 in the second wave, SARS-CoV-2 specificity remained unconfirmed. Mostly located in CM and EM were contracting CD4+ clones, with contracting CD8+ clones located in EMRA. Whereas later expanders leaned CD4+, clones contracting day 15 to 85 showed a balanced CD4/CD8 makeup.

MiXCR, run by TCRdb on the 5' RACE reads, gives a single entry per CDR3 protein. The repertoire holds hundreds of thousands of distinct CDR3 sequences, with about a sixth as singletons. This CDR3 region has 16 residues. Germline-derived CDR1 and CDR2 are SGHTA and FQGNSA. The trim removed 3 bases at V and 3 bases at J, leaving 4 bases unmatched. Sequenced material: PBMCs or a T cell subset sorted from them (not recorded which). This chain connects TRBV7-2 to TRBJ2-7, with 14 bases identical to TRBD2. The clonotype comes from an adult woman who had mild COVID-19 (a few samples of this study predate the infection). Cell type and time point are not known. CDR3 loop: CASSLGLAGAYYEQYF. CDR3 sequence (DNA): TGTGCCAGCAGCTTGGGACTAGCGGGGGCCTACTACGAGCAGTACTTC. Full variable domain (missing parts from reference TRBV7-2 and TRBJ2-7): GAGVSQSPSNKVTEKGKDVELRCDPISGHTALYWYRQSLGQGLEFLIYFQGNSAPDKSGLPSDRFSAERTGGSVSTLTIQRTQQEDSAVYLCASSLGLAGAYYEQYFGPGTRLTVT.